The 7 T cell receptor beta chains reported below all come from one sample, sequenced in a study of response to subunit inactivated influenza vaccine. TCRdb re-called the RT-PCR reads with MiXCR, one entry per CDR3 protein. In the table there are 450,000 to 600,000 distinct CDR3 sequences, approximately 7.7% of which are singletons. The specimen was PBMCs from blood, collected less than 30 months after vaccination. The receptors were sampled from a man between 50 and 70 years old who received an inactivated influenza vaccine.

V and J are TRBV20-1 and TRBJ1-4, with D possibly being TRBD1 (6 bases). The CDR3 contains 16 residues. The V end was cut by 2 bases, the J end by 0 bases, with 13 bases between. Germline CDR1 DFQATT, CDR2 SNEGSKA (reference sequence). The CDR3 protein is CSARTGTPATNEKLFF. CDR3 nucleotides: TGCAGTGCTAGAACGGGGACACCCGCAACTAATGAAAAACTGTTTTTT.

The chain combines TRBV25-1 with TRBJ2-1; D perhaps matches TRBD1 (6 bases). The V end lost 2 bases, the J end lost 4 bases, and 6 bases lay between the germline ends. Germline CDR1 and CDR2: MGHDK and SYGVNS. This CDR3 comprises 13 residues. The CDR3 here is CASSERGYNEQFF. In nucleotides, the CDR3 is TGTGCCAGCAGTGAAAGGGGGTACAATGAGCAGTTCTTC. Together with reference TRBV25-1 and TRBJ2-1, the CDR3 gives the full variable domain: EADIYQTPRYLVIGTGKKITLECSQTMGHDKMYWYQQDPGMELHLIHYSYGVNSTEKGDLSSESTVSRIRTEHFPLTLESARPSHTSQYLCASSERGYNEQFFGPGTRLTVL.

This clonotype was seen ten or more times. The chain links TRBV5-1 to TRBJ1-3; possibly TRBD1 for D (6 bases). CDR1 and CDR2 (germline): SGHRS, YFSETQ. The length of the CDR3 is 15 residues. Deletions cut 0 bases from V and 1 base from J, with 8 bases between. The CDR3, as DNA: TGCGCCAGCAGCTTGGACGGGACATCTGGAAACACCATATATTTT. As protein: CASSLDGTSGNTIYF.

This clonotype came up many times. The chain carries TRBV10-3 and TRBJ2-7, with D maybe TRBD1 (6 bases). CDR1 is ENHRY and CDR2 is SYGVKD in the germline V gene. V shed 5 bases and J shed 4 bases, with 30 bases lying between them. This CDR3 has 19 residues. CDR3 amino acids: CAISSRSRGWGQVDYEQYF. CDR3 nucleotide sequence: TGTGCCATCAGTTCTCGGTCCAGGGGTTGGGGGCAGGTAGATTACGAGCAGTACTTC.

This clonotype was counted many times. DNA of the CDR3: TGTGCCAGCAGCAGGACAATTAGCAATCAGCCCCAGCATTTT. This sequence encodes CASSRTISNQPQHF. This chain joins TRBV5-5 and TRBJ1-5; a possible D gene is TRBD1 (5 bases). The length of the CDR3 is 14 residues. CDR1 is SGHKS, CDR2 YYEKEE, per germline (reference sequence). Deletions cut 4 bases from V and 0 bases from J, with 8 bases between.

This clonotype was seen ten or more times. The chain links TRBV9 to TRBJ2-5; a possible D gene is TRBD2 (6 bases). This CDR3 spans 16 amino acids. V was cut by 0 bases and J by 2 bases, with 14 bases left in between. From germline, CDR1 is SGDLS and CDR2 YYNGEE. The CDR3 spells CASSVASGGIQETQYF. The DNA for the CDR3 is TGTGCCAGCAGCGTAGCTTCCGGCGGGATTCAAGAGACCCAGTACTTC.

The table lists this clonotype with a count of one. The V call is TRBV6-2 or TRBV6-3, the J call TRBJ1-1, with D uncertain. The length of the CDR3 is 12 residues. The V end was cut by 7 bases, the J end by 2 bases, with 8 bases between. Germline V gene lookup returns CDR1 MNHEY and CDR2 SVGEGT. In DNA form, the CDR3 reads TGTGCCAGCAAGGAGCTAAACACTGAAGCTTTCTTT. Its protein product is CASKELNTEAFF.